This note documents a single TCR beta chain sequence. No antigen is known for it. Sequencing was performed with immunoSEQ multiplex PCR; in TCRdb, only in-frame clones are kept and a portion is missing. The table records around 19,000 clones, 80% of them present only once. The CDR3 contains 12 residues. Trimming took 0 bases from V and 8 from J, leaving 5 bases between them. The germline CDR1 and CDR2 sequences are SGHKS and YYEKEE (reference sequence). The data stem from a study of somatic mutations in cytotoxic T cells in rheumatoid arthritis. Findings of the study overall: A slight TRBV07 underrepresentation in rheumatoid arthritis patients was reported without multiple-comparison adjustment. It was found that CD8+ T-cell clonality in rheumatoid arthritis patients did not differ significantly from that in age-matched healthy controls.

The TCR originated in an adult with rheumatoid arthritis. V is TRBV5-5 and J is TRBJ1-4, with D hard to call. The sample consisted of CD8+ T cells sorted from blood. CDR3 residues: CASSLDGEKLFF. The DNA of the CDR3 is TGTGCCAGCAGCTTGGACGGAGAAAAACTGTTTTTT.